This T cell receptor (beta chain) emerged from a study of OX40 agonist ivuxolimab in advanced cancers. Notes on this clone: No antigen is known for it.

Losses at the gene ends were 11 bases for V and 1 base for J; bases not matched to a gene: 0. CDR3 size: 12 residues. CDR1 MDHEN and CDR2 SYDVKM come from the germline V gene. The assay was immunoSEQ multiplex PCR, and TCRdb's table has in-frame clones only and misses some. The repertoire holds 85,000 or so clones, with 70% to 90% as singletons. General study findings and limits: Expanded clones belonging to CD8+ T cells outnumbered, on average, those of CD4+. Dosing at 0.1 to 3.0 mg/kg was accompanied by clonal expansion of CD4+ and CD8+ blood T cells by week 6.

Peripheral blood came from all dose cohorts at three timepoints. The TCR sequence derives from an adult with an advanced solid tumor such as melanoma, head and neck, liver or kidney cancer. The chain carries TRBV28 and TRBJ2-2; 8 bases are shared with TRBD1. This specimen was CD4+ or CD8+ T cells sorted from blood, taken in a trial of the OX40 agonist ivuxolimab. CDR3 sequence (DNA): TGTGCCGGACAGGGGAACACCGGGGAGCTGTTTTTT. This sequence encodes CAGQGNTGELFF.